A single sample gave rise to the 31 T cell receptor beta chains below, sequenced in a study of beta chain features in type 1 diabetes. General study results and limits: Shortening that was moderate but significant affected the TCRB CDR3s of Type 1 diabetes patients in all four CD4+ subsets.

cDNA synthesis used the whole RNA isolate, giving expressed TCRB sequences. Sequencing was performed with immunoSEQ multiplex PCR; in TCRdb, only in-frame clones are kept and a portion is missing. Of 300,000 or so clones in the sample, 13% were seen once. Which antigens these TCRs recognize remains unknown. The sequencing input was naive CD4+ T cells from blood. These receptors all stem from a woman aged 18-29 years with type 1 diabetes.

The V and J genes are TRBV27 and TRBJ2-4; D call uncertain. Germline CDR1 reads MNHEY; CDR2 reads SMNVEV (reference sequence). V was trimmed by 6 bases and J by 9 bases, leaving 15 bases between them. The CDR3 contains 13 residues. CDR3 in DNA: TGTGCCAGCAGACCCTCTGCCGGCGGCATTCAGTACTTC. Amino acids: CASRPSAGGIQYF.

V and J are TRBV5-1 and TRBJ1-1, with TRBD1 matching over 7 bases. This CDR3 contains 17 residues. The V and J ends lost 6 bases and 4 bases, in that order; junction bases with no gene match: 18. Per germline, CDR1 SGHRS and CDR2 YFSETQ. CDR3 region: CASILGTAWLGSTEAFF. DNA for the CDR3: TGCGCCAGCATCCTTGGGACAGCCTGGCTAGGAAGCACTGAAGCTTTCTTT.

The chain combines TRBV7-2 with TRBJ1-5; possibly TRBD1 for D (5 bases). Trimming removed 5 bases from V and 0 bases from J, with 8 bases in between. This CDR3 is built from 14 residues. In germline, CDR1 is SGHTA, CDR2 FQGNSA. The CDR3 spells CASSRQYSNQPQHF. The CDR3, as DNA: TGTGCCAGCAGCCGACAGTATAGCAATCAGCCCCAGCATTTT. Combining the CDR3 with reference TRBV7-2 and TRBJ1-5 gives the whole variable domain GAGVSQSPSNKVTEKGKDVELRCDPISGHTALYWYRQSLGQGLEFLIYFQGNSAPDKSGLPSDRFSAERTGGSVSTLTIQRTQQEDSAVYLCASSRQYSNQPQHFGDGTRLSIL.

The chain employs TRBV30 and TRBJ1-4; no definite D call. CDR1 GTSNPN and CDR2 SVGIG come from the germline V gene (reference sequence). V lost 1 base, J lost 8 bases, and 14 bases lay in between. There are 14 residues in the CDR3. CDR3 in amino acids: CAWSGSSGREKLFF. Here the CDR3 DNA reads TGTGCCTGGAGTGGCAGCTCGGGGAGGGAAAAACTGTTTTTT.

This clone has a handful of counts. V usage is TRBV28 and J usage is TRBJ2-5, with 12 positions matching TRBD2. Germline assignment: CDR1 MDHEN and CDR2 SYDVKM. V gave up 10 bases and J gave up 4 bases; unmatched junction bases: 4. This CDR3 region has 13 residues. The CDR3 region is CATLLAGGETQYF. The CDR3 DNA reads as TGTGCCACCCTACTAGCGGGAGGAGAGACCCAGTACTTC.

This sequence joins TRBV29-1 and TRBJ2-2; D might be TRBD2 (5 bases). Between the trimmed V and J ends, which lost 6 bases and 8 bases, there was a span of 19 bases. The CDR3 is made up of 14 amino acids. The germline V gene has CDR1 SQVTM and CDR2 ANQGSEA. The CDR3 nucleotides are TGCAGCGTCGAACTTACGGGATTTAGGGGGGAGCTGTTTTTT. It translates to CSVELTGFRGELFF.

V and J are TRBV5-5 and TRBJ1-2, with TRBD1 matching over 12 bases. CDR3 length: 17 residues. Looked up from germline, CDR1 is SGHKS and CDR2 is YYEKEE (reference sequence). J gave up 8 bases and V 6 bases, and 17 bases lay outside the gene matches. The CDR3 is CASTISTGTGGEGGYTF. The CDR3 DNA is TGTGCCAGCACCATATCTACCGGGACAGGGGGCGAAGGAGGCTACACCTTC.

This chain links TRBV7-2 with TRBJ2-1; maybe TRBD1 (6 bases). CDR3 length: 15 amino acids. Germline V gene data show CDR1 as SGHTA and CDR2 as FQGNSA. With 7 bases removed from V and 4 bases from J, the gap between germline ends came to 17 bases. The chain's CDR3 is CASTRTEAQYNEQFF. CDR3 in DNA: TGTGCCAGCACCCGGACAGAGGCCCAATACAATGAGCAGTTCTTC.

The gene calls are TRBV5-1 and TRBJ2-7, with 9 bases that match TRBD1. This CDR3 spans 17 amino acids. Germline CDR1 reads SGHRS; CDR2 reads YFSETQ. Trimming took 0 bases from V and 6 from J; bases not matched to a gene: 13. CDR3 amino acids: CASSLAGGTGGLGEQYV. The CDR3 DNA follows: TGCGCCAGCAGCTTGGCCGGGGGAACAGGGGGCTTGGGCGAGCAGTACGTC.

This clone was seen a handful of times. This sequence joins TRBV5-5 and TRBJ2-1, with 7 bases identical to TRBD2. Trimming took 2 bases from V and 2 from J; bases not matched to a gene: 7. Germline CDR1 reads SGHKS; CDR2 reads YYEKEE (reference sequence). The CDR3 covers 16 residues. CDR3 region: CASSFRPGGTYNEQFF. CDR3 nucleotides: TGTGCCAGCAGCTTTCGCCCGGGAGGCACCTACAATGAGCAGTTCTTC. The variable domain in full, completed from reference TRBV5-5 and TRBJ2-1, reads DAGVTQSPTHLIKTRGQQVTLRCSPISGHKSVSWYQQVLGQGPQFIFQYYEKEERGRGNFPDRFSARQFPNYSSELNVNALLLGDSALYLCASSFRPGGTYNEQFFGPGTRLTVL.

This clone was seen more than once but under ten times. The chain recombines TRBV6-6 with TRBJ2-6, with D tentatively TRBD1 (5 bases). From germline, CDR1 is MNHNY and CDR2 SVGAGI (reference sequence). The CDR3 totals 15 residues. Trimming removed 5 bases from V and 4 bases from J, with 12 bases in between. The CDR3 protein is CASSPQVAGANVLTF. The CDR3 DNA is TGTGCCAGCAGTCCACAGGTAGCCGGGGCCAACGTCCTGACTTTC.

This clone was seen a handful of times. V gene TRBV11-2 combines with J gene TRBJ2-1, with TRBD2 identical over 7 bases. V lost 2 bases to trimming and J lost 4 bases; unmatched junction nucleotides: 5. The germline V gene encodes CDR1 SGHAT and CDR2 FQNNGV. The CDR3 length is 15 residues. In nucleotides, the CDR3 is TGTGCCAGCAGCTTAAGTGGGACTACTTACAATGAGCAGTTCTTC. As protein: CASSLSGTTYNEQFF.

V gene TRBV28 combines with J gene TRBJ2-2; 7 bases line up with TRBD1. From germline, CDR1 is MDHEN and CDR2 SYDVKM. This CDR3 has 19 residues. V dropped 3 bases and J dropped 1; count of bases not matched to a gene: 14. DNA of the CDR3: TGTGCCAGCAGTTTTGAAGATAGACAGGGTGCATGGAACACCGGGGAGCTGTTTTTT. This gives the protein CASSFEDRQGAWNTGELFF.

The chain employs TRBV19 and TRBJ2-1, with TRBD1 matching over 8 bases. The CDR3 has 14 amino acids. With V trimmed by 3 bases and J by 4 bases, 2 bases remained unmatched. From germline, CDR1 is LNHDA and CDR2 SQIVND (reference sequence). DNA of the CDR3: TGTGCCAGTAGTATGAGACAGGGGTACAATGAGCAGTTCTTC. Encoded protein: CASSMRQGYNEQFF.

This CDR3 is CAWSAPGTANTEAFF. The CDR3 bases are TGTGCCTGGAGCGCTCCTGGGACAGCGAACACTGAAGCTTTCTTT. V is TRBV30 and J is TRBJ1-1; 7 nucleotides match TRBD1. Germline V gene lookup returns CDR1 GTSNPN and CDR2 SVGIG (reference sequence). Losses at the gene ends were 3 bases for V and 1 base for J; bases not matched to a gene: 8. This CDR3 is built from 15 residues.

This clone was detected a few times. The CDR3 reads CSVGSGFSSYEQYF. For the CDR3, the DNA is TGCAGCGTGGGTAGCGGATTCAGCTCCTACGAGCAGTACTTC. The chain employs TRBV29-1 and TRBJ2-7; tentative D call: TRBD2 (6 bases). The V end lost 6 bases, the J end lost 0 bases, and 15 bases lay between the germline ends. The CDR3 consists of 14 residues. Looked up from germline, CDR1 is SQVTM and CDR2 is ANQGSEA.

The gene calls are TRBV9 and TRBJ2-7; TRBD1 aligns across 10 bases. This CDR3 has 15 residues. Germline CDR1 is SGDLS and CDR2 is YYNGEE. V shed 0 bases, J shed 6 bases, and the junction held 6 bases outside the gene matches. The CDR3 DNA reads as TGTGCCAGCAGCGTAGGGGGGACAGGGGTCATCGAGCAGTACTTC. It yields the protein CASSVGGTGVIEQYF.

This clone was seen a handful of times. V and J are TRBV18 and TRBJ2-5, with TRBD2 as a possible D gene (5 bases). Trimming removed 5 bases from V and 1 base from J, with 8 bases in between. The V gene's germline CDR1 is KGHSH and CDR2 LQKENI. The CDR3 has 13 residues. As DNA, the CDR3 is TGTGCCAGCTCATTGGGGAGCCAAGAGACCCAGTACTTC. Amino acids: CASSLGSQETQYF.

This clone appeared a few times. The chain links TRBV4-3 to TRBJ2-2, with D perhaps matching TRBD2 (5 bases). The CDR3 covers 16 residues. V was pared by 0 bases and J by 6 bases, with 14 bases between. The germline V gene has CDR1 LGHNA and CDR2 YSLEER. CDR3 sequence: CASSQEWRNSAGELFF. The CDR3 coding sequence is TGCGCCAGCAGCCAAGAATGGCGGAATAGCGCCGGGGAGCTGTTTTTT.

This clone has a handful of counts. Distinct nucleotide sequences in the sample also encode this CDR3. The chain couples TRBV5-1 to TRBJ2-5; 8 nucleotides agree with TRBD1. V was pared by 2 bases and J by 4 bases, with 4 bases of the junction left unmatched. The CDR3 totals 14 residues. Germline lookup yields CDR1 SGHRS and CDR2 YFSETQ. The CDR3: CASSLGQGGETQYF. DNA for the CDR3: TGCGCCAGCAGCTTAGGACAGGGTGGAGAGACCCAGTACTTC.

This clone showed up just a few times. Here the CDR3 DNA reads TGTGCCAGCAGTCAGGACAGAACGGTCGCAGATACGCAGTATTTT. Translated: CASSQDRTVADTQYF. This sequence joins TRBV6-5 and TRBJ2-3, with D perhaps matching TRBD1 (6 bases). Trimming shortened V by 5 bases and J by 4 bases, and 16 bases separated the two germline ends. The CDR3 has 15 amino acids. CDR1 and CDR2 (germline): MNHEY, SVGAGI.

A few counts support this clone. The J gene is TRBJ2-3, the V gene TRBV6-6; a possible D gene is TRBD1 (5 bases). Between the trimmed V and J ends, which lost 2 bases and 6 bases, there was a span of 12 bases. CDR1 is MNHNY and CDR2 is SVGAGI in the germline V gene (reference sequence). The CDR3 spans 14 residues. This CDR3 reads CASSYAGKVDTQYF. In nucleotides, the CDR3 is TGTGCCAGCAGTTACGCAGGGAAAGTGGATACGCAGTATTTT.

The CDR3 here is CASSEAFGVLQETQYF. The CDR3 DNA is TGTGCCAGCAGTGAAGCCTTCGGAGTCCTTCAAGAGACCCAGTACTTC. The V and J genes are TRBV6-1 and TRBJ2-5, with D uncertain. Germline assignment: CDR1 MNHNS and CDR2 SASEGT. Deletions cut 0 bases from V and 2 bases from J, with 13 bases between. CDR3 length: 16 amino acids.

This clone was detected a few times. The chain uses TRBV19 and TRBJ2-1, with 11 bases that match TRBD2. CDR1 is LNHDA, CDR2 SQIVND, per germline (reference sequence). J lost 4 bases, V lost 11 bases, and 7 bases had no gene match. This CDR3 has 14 amino acids. CDR3 amino acids: CASGTSGVYNEQFF. CDR3 bases: TGTGCCTCTGGGACTAGCGGAGTTTACAATGAGCAGTTCTTC.

This chain links TRBV18 with TRBJ2-7, with 9 nucleotides matching TRBD2. From germline, CDR1 is KGHSH and CDR2 LQKENI. V was pared by 6 bases and J by 5 bases, with 11 bases of the junction left unmatched. The CDR3 is 15 amino acids. This CDR3 is CASSASTSGTHEQYF. The DNA for the CDR3 is TGTGCCAGCTCCGCTTCGACTAGCGGTACCCACGAGCAGTACTTC.

This clone was recorded a few times. V and J are TRBV5-6 and TRBJ2-1; the match to TRBD2 covers 8 bases. CDR3 length: 14 residues. Losses at the gene ends were 4 bases for V and 9 bases for J; bases not matched to a gene: 9. Germline assignment: CDR1 SGHDT and CDR2 YYEEEE. CDR3 in DNA: TGTGCCAGCAGCCCCTTCGGGGGGGCGGGTGAGCAGTTCTTC. It is translated as CASSPFGGAGEQFF.

This clone was recorded a few times. The CDR3 here is CASSPRGTSGSQETQYF. CDR3 coding DNA: TGTGCCAGCAGCCCACGCGGGACTAGCGGGAGCCAAGAGACCCAGTACTTC. The rearrangement uses TRBV7-9 and TRBJ2-5; 14 bases line up with TRBD2. V gave up 5 bases and J gave up 1 base; unmatched junction bases: 6. The germline CDR1 and CDR2 sequences are SEHNR and FQNEAQ (reference sequence). This CDR3 contains 17 residues.

In this sample, this clone turned up a few times. The sample contains more than one DNA sequence encoding this CDR3. This rearrangement joins TRBV28 to TRBJ2-7; no firm D call. The V end was cut by 5 bases, the J end by 3 bases, with 8 bases between. Germline loops: CDR1 MDHEN, CDR2 SYDVKM. The length of the CDR3 is 12 residues. CDR3 nucleotides: TGTGCCAGCAGTAGCTCCCTCTACGAGCAGTACTTC. This codes for CASSSSLYEQYF.

This chain joins TRBV27 and TRBJ1-2; 7 bases match TRBD1. Germline values: CDR1 MNHEY, CDR2 SMNVEV (reference sequence). Unmatched junction bases numbered 9, after V lost 3 bases and J lost 8 bases. This CDR3 comprises 14 residues. CDR3 nucleotides: TGTGCCAGCAGTTTCCGACAGGGTTCGGGGGGCTACACCTTC. This translates into CASSFRQGSGGYTF.

V gene TRBV30 combines with J gene TRBJ1-1; 10 nucleotides match TRBD1. Germline values: CDR1 GTSNPN, CDR2 SVGIG (reference sequence). This CDR3 is 11 amino acids long. J was trimmed by 8 bases and V by 8 bases; bases with no gene match: 5. The CDR3 here is CARDRGREAFF. The CDR3, as DNA: TGTGCCCGGGACAGGGGTAGGGAAGCTTTCTTT.

The rearrangement links TRBV5-1 to TRBJ2-1; 10 bases line up with TRBD2. The CDR3 loop spans 16 amino acids. Trimming removed 2 bases from V and 9 bases from J; junction bases left unmatched: 11. The germline CDR1 and CDR2 sequences are SGHRS and YFSETQ. The CDR3 sequence is CASSLQAGGPSGEQFF. CDR3 nucleotide sequence: TGCGCCAGCAGCTTACAAGCGGGAGGGCCGAGCGGTGAGCAGTTCTTC.